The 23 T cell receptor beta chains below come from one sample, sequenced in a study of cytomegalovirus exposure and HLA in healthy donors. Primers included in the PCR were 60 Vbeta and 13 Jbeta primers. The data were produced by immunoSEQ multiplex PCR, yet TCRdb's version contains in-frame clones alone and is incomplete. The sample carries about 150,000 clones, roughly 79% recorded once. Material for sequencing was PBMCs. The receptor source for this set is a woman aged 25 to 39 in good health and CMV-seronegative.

As DNA, the CDR3 is TGTGCCAGCAGTTCCGACAGGGGAGTTGGAGCTTTCTTT. Translating it yields CASSSDRGVGAFF. The chain recombines TRBV27 with TRBJ1-1; 8 bases are shared with TRBD1. The CDR3 has 13 amino acids. Germline trimming cut 4 bases from V and 10 bases from J; bases unmatched to any gene: 8. From germline, CDR1 is MNHEY and CDR2 SMNVEV (reference sequence).

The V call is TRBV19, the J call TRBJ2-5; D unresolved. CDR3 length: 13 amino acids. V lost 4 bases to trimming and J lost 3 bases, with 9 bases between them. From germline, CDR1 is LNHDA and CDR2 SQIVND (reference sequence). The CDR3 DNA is TGTGCCAGTAGTAGGTCAGCGAAAGAGACCCAGTACTTC. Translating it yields CASSRSAKETQYF.

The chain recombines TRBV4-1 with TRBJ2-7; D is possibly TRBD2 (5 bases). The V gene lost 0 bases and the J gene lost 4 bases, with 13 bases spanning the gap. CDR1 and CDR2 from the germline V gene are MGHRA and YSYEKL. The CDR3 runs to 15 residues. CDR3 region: CASSQDWTGPYEQYF. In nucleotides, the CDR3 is TGCGCCAGCAGCCAAGATTGGACTGGACCTTACGAGCAGTACTTC.

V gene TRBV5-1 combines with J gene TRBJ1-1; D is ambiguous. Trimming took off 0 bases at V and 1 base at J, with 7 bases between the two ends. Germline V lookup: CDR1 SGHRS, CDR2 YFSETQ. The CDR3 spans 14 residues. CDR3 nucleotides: TGCGCCAGCAGCTTGGTGGCGGGGAACACTGAAGCTTTCTTT. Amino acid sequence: CASSLVAGNTEAFF.

CDR3 DNA: TGTGCCAGCAGCCCAGGGGCCTATCAGGGAGATACGCAGTATTTT. Its protein is CASSPGAYQGDTQYF. The chain has TRBV7-2 and TRBJ2-3; TRBD1 might be the D (6 bases). The CDR3 has 15 residues. V shed 5 bases and J shed 5 bases, with 17 bases lying between them. Germline V CDR1 and CDR2: SGHTA, FQGNSA.

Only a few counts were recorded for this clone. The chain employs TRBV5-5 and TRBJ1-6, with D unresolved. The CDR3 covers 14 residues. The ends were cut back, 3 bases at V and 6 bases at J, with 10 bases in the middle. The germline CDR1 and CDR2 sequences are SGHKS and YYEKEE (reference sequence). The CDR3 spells CASSSHDINSPLHF. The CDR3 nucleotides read TGTGCCAGCAGCTCCCACGACATTAATTCACCCCTCCACTTT.

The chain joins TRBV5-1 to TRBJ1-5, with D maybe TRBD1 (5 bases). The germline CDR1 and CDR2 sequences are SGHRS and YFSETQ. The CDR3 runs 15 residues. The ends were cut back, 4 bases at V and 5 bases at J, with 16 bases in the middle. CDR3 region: CASSPWGGTDQPQHF. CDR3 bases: TGCGCCAGCAGCCCGTGGGGGGGTACTGATCAGCCCCAGCATTTT.

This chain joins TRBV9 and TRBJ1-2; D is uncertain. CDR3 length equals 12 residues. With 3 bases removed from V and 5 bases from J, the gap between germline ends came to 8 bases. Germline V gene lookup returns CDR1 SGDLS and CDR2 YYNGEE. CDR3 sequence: CASSASGYGYTF. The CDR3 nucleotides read TGTGCCAGCAGCGCCTCGGGTTATGGCTACACCTTC.

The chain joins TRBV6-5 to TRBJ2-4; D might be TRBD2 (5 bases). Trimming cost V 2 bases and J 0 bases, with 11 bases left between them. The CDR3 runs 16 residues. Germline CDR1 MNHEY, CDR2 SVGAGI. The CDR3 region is CASSYTGIGAKNIQYF. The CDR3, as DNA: TGTGCCAGCAGTTACACGGGGATTGGAGCCAAAAACATTCAGTACTTC.

CDR3 DNA sequence: TGTGCCACCAAGGAGGGACAGGGGTTCCGACCCCAGCATTTT. This gives the protein CATKEGQGFRPQHF. This sequence joins TRBV15 and TRBJ1-5; 10 bases agree with TRBD1. Germline CDR1 reads LNHNV; CDR2 reads YYDKDF (reference sequence). This CDR3 contains 14 residues. J lost 10 bases, V lost 7 bases, and 10 bases had no gene match.

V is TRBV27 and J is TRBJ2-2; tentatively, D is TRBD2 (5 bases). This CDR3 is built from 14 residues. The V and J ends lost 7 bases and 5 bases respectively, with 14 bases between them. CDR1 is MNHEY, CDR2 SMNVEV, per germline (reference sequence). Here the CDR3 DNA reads TGTGCCAGCATCCCGGACTGGACTACCGGGGAGCTGTTTTTT. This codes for CASIPDWTTGELFF.

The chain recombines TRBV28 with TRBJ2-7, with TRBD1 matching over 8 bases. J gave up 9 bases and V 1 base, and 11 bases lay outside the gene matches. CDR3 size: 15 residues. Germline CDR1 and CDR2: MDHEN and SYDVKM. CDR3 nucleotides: TGTGCCAGCAGTTTATCCGCGGAGACAGGGGCTGTGCAGTACTTC. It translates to CASSLSAETGAVQYF.

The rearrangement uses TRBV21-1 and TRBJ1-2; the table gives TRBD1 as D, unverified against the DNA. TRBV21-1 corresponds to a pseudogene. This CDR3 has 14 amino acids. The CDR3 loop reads CASSKQTRMFGYTF. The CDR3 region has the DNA TGTGCCAGCAGCAAACAAACCAGAATGTTCGGCTACACCTTC.

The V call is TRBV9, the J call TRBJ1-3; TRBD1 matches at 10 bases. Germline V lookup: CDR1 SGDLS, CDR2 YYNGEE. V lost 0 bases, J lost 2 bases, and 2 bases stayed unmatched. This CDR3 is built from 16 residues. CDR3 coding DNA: TGTGCCAGCAGCGTAGGGGGGACAGGGGCTGGAAACACCATATATTTT. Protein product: CASSVGGTGAGNTIYF.

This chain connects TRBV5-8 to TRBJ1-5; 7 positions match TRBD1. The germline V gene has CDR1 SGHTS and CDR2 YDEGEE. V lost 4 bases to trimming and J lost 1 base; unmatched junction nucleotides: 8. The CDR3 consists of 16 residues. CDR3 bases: TGTGCCAGCAGCCCCGGGACAGACAGAAGCAATCAGCCCCAGCATTTT. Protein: CASSPGTDRSNQPQHF.

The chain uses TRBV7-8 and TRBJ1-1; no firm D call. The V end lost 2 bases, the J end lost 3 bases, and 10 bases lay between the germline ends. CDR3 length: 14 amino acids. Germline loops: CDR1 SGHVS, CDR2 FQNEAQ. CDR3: CASSLTSPDTEAFF. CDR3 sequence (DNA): TGTGCCAGCAGCTTAACGTCCCCAGACACTGAAGCTTTCTTT.

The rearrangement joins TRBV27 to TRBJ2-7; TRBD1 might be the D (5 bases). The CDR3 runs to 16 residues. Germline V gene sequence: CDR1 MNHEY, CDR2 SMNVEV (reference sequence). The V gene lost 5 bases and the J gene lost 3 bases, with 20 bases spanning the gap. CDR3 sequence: CASSLQGVGLSYEQYF. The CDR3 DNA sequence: TGTGCCAGCAGTCTCCAGGGTGTGGGGTTGAGCTACGAGCAGTACTTC.

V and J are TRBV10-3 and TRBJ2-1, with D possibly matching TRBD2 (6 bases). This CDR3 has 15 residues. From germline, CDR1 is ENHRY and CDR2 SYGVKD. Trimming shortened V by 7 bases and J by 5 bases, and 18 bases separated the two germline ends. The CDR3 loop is CAIIRREPTHNEQFF. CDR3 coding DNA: TGTGCCATCATTAGACGGGAGCCGACACACAATGAGCAGTTCTTC.

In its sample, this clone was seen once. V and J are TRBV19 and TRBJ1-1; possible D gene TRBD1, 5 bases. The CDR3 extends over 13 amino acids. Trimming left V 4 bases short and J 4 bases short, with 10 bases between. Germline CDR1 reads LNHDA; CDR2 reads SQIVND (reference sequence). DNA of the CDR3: TGTGCCAGTAGTAAGCGGGGCTTCACTGAAGCTTTCTTT. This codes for CASSKRGFTEAFF.

CDR3: CASSPRGGREETQYF. CDR3 in DNA: TGTGCCAGCAGCCCCCGCGGGGGGAGGGAAGAGACCCAGTACTTC. V and J are TRBV9 and TRBJ2-5; 8 bases match TRBD2. This CDR3 contains 15 residues. Germline CDR1 SGDLS, CDR2 YYNGEE. Germline trimming cut 4 bases from V and 3 bases from J; bases unmatched to any gene: 8.

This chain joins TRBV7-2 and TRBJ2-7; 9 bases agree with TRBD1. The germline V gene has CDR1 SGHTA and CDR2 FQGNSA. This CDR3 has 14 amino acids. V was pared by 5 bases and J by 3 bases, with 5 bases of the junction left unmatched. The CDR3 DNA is TGTGCCAGCAGCCGGGCGGGACAGGGCTACGAGCAGTACTTC. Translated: CASSRAGQGYEQYF.

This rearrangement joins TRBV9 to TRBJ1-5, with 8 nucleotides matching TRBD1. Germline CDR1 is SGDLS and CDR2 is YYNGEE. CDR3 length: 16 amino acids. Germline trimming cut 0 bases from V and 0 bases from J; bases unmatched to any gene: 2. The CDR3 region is CASSVGQGASNQPQHF. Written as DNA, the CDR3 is TGTGCCAGCAGCGTAGGGCAGGGGGCTAGCAATCAGCCCCAGCATTTT. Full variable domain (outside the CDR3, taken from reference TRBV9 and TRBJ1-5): DSGVTQTPKHLITATGQRVTLRCSPRSGDLSVYWYQQSLDQGLQFLIQYYNGEERAKGNILERFSAQQFPDLHSELNLSSLELGDSALYFCASSVGQGASNQPQHFGDGTRLSIL.

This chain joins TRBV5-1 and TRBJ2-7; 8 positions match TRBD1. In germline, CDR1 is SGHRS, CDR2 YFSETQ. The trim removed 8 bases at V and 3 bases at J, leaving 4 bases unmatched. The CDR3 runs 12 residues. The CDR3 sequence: CARGTGFYEQYF. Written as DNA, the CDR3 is TGCGCCAGGGGGACAGGTTTCTACGAGCAGTACTTC.